This entry lists 24 T cell receptor beta chains sequenced from one sample in a study of post-analysis software for immune sequencing data. No antigens are known for them. Notes on the study in general: A handful of TRBV segments (TRBV5-6, TRBV5-1 and TRBV20-1 among them) occurred more frequently in patients than in controls.

Unique molecular identifiers tagged the TCR beta cDNA libraries. In TCRdb, the PCR reads were re-called with MiXCR into one record per CDR3 protein. The sample lists around 710,000 distinct CDR3 sequences, more than 45% occurring once. The sample was blood. Source of these receptors: a girl aged 10 to 17 with multiple sclerosis.

This clonotype was counted a few times. J is TRBJ2-1 and V is TRBV4-3; TRBD1 matches at 12 bases. Germline CDR1 and CDR2: LGHNA and YSLEER. V lost 0 bases, J lost 7 bases, and 4 bases stayed unmatched. The CDR3 is made up of 16 amino acids. CDR3 DNA sequence: TGCGCCAGCAGCCAAGAACAGGGACAGGGGGCGAATGAGCAGTTCTTC. This encodes CASSQEQGQGANEQFF.

Only a few counts were recorded for this clonotype. The chain recombines TRBV10-3 with TRBJ2-7, with D tentatively TRBD1 (5 bases). The CDR3 length is 12 residues. The V and J ends lost 6 bases and 2 bases respectively, with 8 bases between them. The V gene's germline CDR1 is ENHRY and CDR2 SYGVKD. The CDR3, as DNA: TGTGCCATCAGCGGACAAGCCTACGAGCAGTACTTC. Amino acid sequence: CAISGQAYEQYF.

This chain joins TRBV9 and TRBJ2-3, with unresolved D. The V and J ends lost 1 base and 6 bases respectively, with 12 bases between them. The CDR3 sequence is 14 residues long. Germline V gives CDR1 SGDLS, CDR2 YYNGEE. The CDR3 bases are TGTGCCAGCAGCGTACGGGTTCTCTCGGATACGCAGTATTTT. The encoded protein is CASSVRVLSDTQYF. Looking up the rest from reference TRBV9 and TRBJ2-3 gives the full variable domain: DSGVTQTPKHLITATGQRVTLRCSPRSGDLSVYWYQQSLDQGLQFLIQYYNGEERAKGNILERFSAQQFPDLHSELNLSSLELGDSALYFCASSVRVLSDTQYFGPGTRLTVL.

This rearrangement joins TRBV6-6 to TRBJ2-4, with D possibly TRBD1 on 6 matching bases. This CDR3 has 15 amino acids. V was pared by 0 bases and J by 13 bases, with 19 bases between. Looked up from germline, CDR1 is MNHNY and CDR2 is SVGAGI (reference sequence). The CDR3 nucleotides are TGTGCCAGCAGTTACTCGACGTCAGGGGTATACGGGCAGTACTTC. Protein product: CASSYSTSGVYGQYF.

This clonotype was recorded a few times. The chain carries TRBV6-1 and TRBJ2-3; 8 bases map to TRBD2. Losses at the gene ends were 7 bases for V and 0 bases for J; bases not matched to a gene: 12. The germline gives CDR1 MNHNS, CDR2 SASEGT. The CDR3 extends over 17 amino acids. The CDR3 DNA follows: TGTGCCAGCACCCCTTTTTGGGCTAGCGGGAGCACAGATACGCAGTATTTT. Translation: CASTPFWASGSTDTQYF.

The chain employs TRBV29-1 and TRBJ2-1; a weak D match, TRBD1 (6 bases). Trimming shortened V by 7 bases and J by 7 bases, and 26 bases separated the two germline ends. Germline loops: CDR1 SQVTM, CDR2 ANQGSEA. The CDR3 has 16 amino acids. The CDR3 spells CSAQNGWGLFANEQFF. The CDR3 nucleotides are TGCAGCGCGCAAAACGGGTGGGGGCTATTTGCAAATGAGCAGTTCTTC.

The chain uses TRBV20-1 and TRBJ1-5; 10 bases agree with TRBD1. Germline assignment: CDR1 DFQATT and CDR2 SNEGSKA (reference sequence). CDR3 length: 15 amino acids. The trim removed 5 bases at V and 5 bases at J, leaving 9 bases unmatched. CDR3: CSALMTGGFDQPQHF. As DNA, the CDR3 is TGCAGTGCTCTGATGACAGGGGGCTTCGATCAGCCCCAGCATTTT.

The table lists this clonotype with a few counts. This chain uses TRBV5-6 with TRBJ2-1; unclear D gene. Germline V gene lookup returns CDR1 SGHDT and CDR2 YYEEEE. The CDR3 covers 12 residues. V was cut by 7 bases and J by 2 bases, with 7 bases left in between. CDR3: CASFGPYNEQFF. Written as DNA, the CDR3 is TGTGCCAGCTTCGGCCCCTACAATGAGCAGTTCTTC.

The table lists this clonotype with a count of one. The chain recombines TRBV12-3 or TRBV12-4 with TRBJ2-3; 11 bases are shared with TRBD2. CDR3 length equals 18 residues. Trimming cost V 4 bases and J 4 bases; bases outside gene matches: 13. The DNA for the CDR3 is TGTGCCAGCAGTTCGGGACTAGCGGCCCGGGGGAGAGCAGATACGCAGTATTTT. Protein: CASSSGLAARGRADTQYF.

This rearrangement joins TRBV28 to TRBJ1-2; 12 positions agree with TRBD1. V gave up 2 bases and J gave up 6 bases; unmatched junction bases: 7. The germline V gene has CDR1 MDHEN and CDR2 SYDVKM. The CDR3 contains 16 residues. CDR3 in amino acids: CASSLPRDRGRDGYTF. The CDR3 DNA follows: TGTGCCAGCAGTTTACCTCGGGACAGGGGGCGCGATGGCTACACCTTC.

The rearrangement uses TRBV5-8 and TRBJ1-6; D unclear. CDR1 and CDR2 (germline): SGHTS, YDEGEE. V shed 2 bases and J shed 8 bases, with 11 bases lying between them. The CDR3 is 14 residues long. CDR3: CASSLSGPHSPLHF. CDR3 bases: TGTGCCAGCAGCTTATCCGGACCGCATTCACCCCTCCACTTT.

The chain is built from TRBV6-5 and TRBJ2-7; possibly TRBD1 or TRBD2 for D (6 bases each). This CDR3 is 13 amino acids long. CDR1 and CDR2 (germline): MNHEY, SVGAGI. Trimming took 2 bases from V and 5 from J, leaving 10 bases between them. In DNA form, the CDR3 reads TGTGCCAGCAGTTACGCAGGGGAGGACGAGCAGTACTTC. This gives the protein CASSYAGEDEQYF.

V usage is TRBV29-1 and J usage is TRBJ2-1, with 9 nucleotides matching TRBD1. This CDR3 region has 14 residues. Trimming at V came to 4 bases and at J to 10 bases, leaving 11 bases not matched to a gene. CDR1 is SQVTM, CDR2 ANQGSEA, per germline. The CDR3: CSVVRHGTGIEQFF. The CDR3 bases are TGCAGCGTTGTAAGGCACGGGACAGGGATAGAGCAGTTCTTC.

J is TRBJ2-7 and V is TRBV20-1; TRBD2 aligns across 7 bases. CDR3 length equals 13 residues. J was trimmed by 2 bases and V by 5 bases; bases with no gene match: 6. Germline assignment: CDR1 DFQATT and CDR2 SNEGSKA (reference sequence). Here the CDR3 DNA reads TGCAGTGCTCCGGGAGGACCTACCTACGAGCAGTACTTC. It is translated as CSAPGGPTYEQYF.

The chain uses TRBV2 and TRBJ2-5; D tentatively fits TRBD1 or TRBD2 (5 bases each). The J call may be incorrect, as the DNA end agrees better with TRBJ2-7. In germline, CDR1 is SNHLY, CDR2 FYNNEI. This CDR3 spans 15 amino acids. The CDR3 loop is CASGRGRDGDYEQYF. Here the CDR3 DNA reads TGTGCCAGCGGTAGGGGTCGGGACGGGGACTACGAGCAGTACTTC.

The chain joins TRBV28 to TRBJ2-7; D is possibly TRBD2 (5 bases). V lost 2 bases, J lost 6 bases, and 11 bases lay in between. Germline V gene sequence: CDR1 MDHEN, CDR2 SYDVKM. The CDR3 consists of 13 residues. The CDR3: CASSLALASEQYF. In nucleotides, the CDR3 is TGTGCCAGCAGTTTAGCGCTAGCAAGCGAGCAGTACTTC.

Comment on this clonotype: Germline is not matched at one junction end, which may reflect a read error. J is TRBJ2-1 and V is TRBV7-7; the match to TRBD2 covers 7 bases. From germline, CDR1 is SSHAT and CDR2 FNYEAQ (reference sequence). The CDR3 is made up of 16 amino acids. CDR3 coding DNA: TGTGCTAGCAGCTGGGGTCCGGGACTAAACAACAATGAGCAGTTCTTC. It specifies CASSWGPGLNNNEQFF.

This clonotype came up a few times. CDR3: CASTQVRGYTF. DNA of the CDR3: TGTGCCAGCACCCAAGTGAGGGGCTACACCTTC. The chain links TRBV12-3 or TRBV12-4 to TRBJ1-2; D call uncertain. V shed 7 bases and J shed 8 bases, with 11 bases lying between them. CDR3 length: 11 amino acids.

The chain carries TRBV28 and TRBJ1-6, with D possibly being TRBD1 (6 bases). The CDR3 is 16 residues long. The V gene's germline CDR1 is MDHEN and CDR2 SYDVKM. Trimming took off 5 bases at V and 4 bases at J, with 15 bases between the two ends. The CDR3: CASSPERGLYNSPLHF. In DNA, the CDR3 is TGTGCCAGCAGTCCCGAAAGGGGGTTATATAATTCACCCCTCCACTTT.

This chain connects TRBV7-9 to TRBJ2-6; 7 bases fit TRBD1. Germline assignment: CDR1 SEHNR and CDR2 FQNEAQ (reference sequence). The CDR3 has 18 residues. V shed 1 base and J 0 bases; nucleotides not matched to a gene: 6. The CDR3 sequence is CASSLVGGRISGANVLTF. Written as DNA, the CDR3 is TGTGCCAGCAGCTTAGTAGGGGGCAGAATCTCTGGGGCCAACGTCCTGACTTTC.

The V and J genes are TRBV11-2 and TRBJ2-7; perhaps TRBD1 as D (6 bases). The CDR3 consists of 17 residues. V lost 1 base, J lost 0 bases, and 16 bases lay in between. Germline CDR1 SGHAT, CDR2 FQNNGV. CDR3 DNA: TGTGCCAGCAGCTTAGCCCCCCAGGGGCCGGCCTCCTACGAGCAGTACTTC. It encodes CASSLAPQGPASYEQYF.

The rearrangement joins TRBV27 to TRBJ2-7; TRBD2 agrees at 8 bases. V lost 0 bases, J lost 7 bases, and 14 bases stayed unmatched. This CDR3 region has 17 residues. Germline values: CDR1 MNHEY, CDR2 SMNVEV (reference sequence). The chain's CDR3 is CASSLSGALAVWGEQYF. Written as DNA, the CDR3 is TGTGCCAGCAGTTTATCGGGGGCACTAGCGGTGTGGGGGGAGCAGTACTTC.

V gene TRBV5-6 combines with J gene TRBJ2-3; D not certain. CDR3 length: 14 residues. Trimming pared 0 bases from V and 4 bases from J, leaving 9 bases between. CDR1 is SGHDT, CDR2 YYEEEE, per germline. The DNA for the CDR3 is TGTGCCAGCAGCTTGGAGCCCGTCCCAGATACGCAGTATTTT. Protein: CASSLEPVPDTQYF.

This chain joins TRBV6-5 and TRBJ2-3; D might be TRBD1 or TRBD2, each matching 5 bases. The germline V gene has CDR1 MNHEY and CDR2 SVGAGI. The CDR3 loop spans 12 amino acids. The V end lost 5 bases, the J end lost 7 bases, and 10 bases lay between the germline ends. CDR3 coding DNA: TGTGCCAGCAGTCCTGAGGGGCATACGCAGTATTTT. It encodes CASSPEGHTQYF.